This is a list of T cell receptor beta chains from one sample in a study of shared clonotypes between healthy human individuals. TCRdb's table, derived via immunoSEQ multiplex PCR, lists solely in-frame clones and lacks some. Among 400,000 to 600,000 clones, roughly 79% were seen once, and the ten largest hold around 13%. The specimen sequenced was PBMCs. The source of these receptors is a woman aged 35 to 49 in good health. Some clones in this sample may be carry-over from other donors' samples. CDR3s include the opening cysteine and the closing phenylalanine or tryptophan. The D gene is left open where the match is weak.

V	J	D	CDR3
TRBV7-2	TRBJ2-7	TRBD2	CASSKGLAGSYEQYF
TRBV19	TRBJ2-7	TRBD1	CASSPRDRYYEQYF
TRBV4-3	TRBJ2-7	TRBD2	CASSQTSGPSIYEQYF
TRBV27	TRBJ2-3	NA	CASSFLARPSSTDTQYF
TRBV7-9	TRBJ2-2	NA	CASSVTGTGELFF
TRBV7-9	TRBJ2-7	NA	CASSPGWGREQYF
TRBV30	TRBJ1-5	TRBD1	CAWTKGQGGQPQHF
TRBV27	TRBJ2-1	TRBD2	CASRGLAPSSYNEQFF
TRBV11-2	NA	NA	CASSWRVGYEQYF
TRBV5-1	TRBJ2-3	NA	CASSLRGVLGADTQYF
TRBV28	TRBJ2-5	TRBD2	CASSLSGTRDQETQYF
TRBV30	TRBJ1-6	TRBD1	CASQGPPGSPLHF
TRBV7-9	TRBJ1-2	NA	CASSFDQRSYGYTF
TRBV7-9	TRBJ2-1	TRBD2	CASSLVSGAGGYNEQFF
TRBV5-1	TRBJ2-1	NA	CASSLAHEQFF
TRBV28	TRBJ1-1	TRBD1	CASSLRDRDGSEAFF
TRBV2	TRBJ1-2	NA	CASSEGSQGYGYTF
TRBV5-5	TRBJ2-7	TRBD1	CASSLDPRGQGDVYF
TRBV11-2	TRBJ1-1	NA	CASRNAGSQEAFF
TRBV15	TRBJ2-5	NA	CATSRDQAAGTQYF
TRBV27	TRBJ2-2	NA	CASTASAYTGELFF